Presented here are 18 T cell receptor beta chains from one specimen sequenced in a study of low-dose radiotherapy and immunotherapy resistance in tumors. The PCR that amplified TCRs ran for around 22 cycles, relying on a constant-region primer and a V-primer adapter. TCRdb re-called the reads through MiXCR, storing one row per CDR3 protein. Of under 60,000 distinct CDR3 sequences in the sample, 33% are singletons; the top ten hold 8% to 9%. Time point defined: after trial treatment. Treatment denoted: LDRT plus nivolumab, ipilimumab, low-dose cyclophosphamide and aspirin (RACIN trial). This specimen was PBMCs, taken after low-dose radiotherapy plus immunotherapy. The receptor set was obtained from a male donor with rectosigmoid adenocarcinoma.

This clonotype was counted at least ten times. The chain joins TRBV9 to TRBJ2-3, with no clear D. The V gene's germline CDR1 is SGDLS and CDR2 YYNGEE. The CDR3 has 11 residues. Trimming cost V 0 bases and J 6 bases, with 2 bases left between them. The CDR3 protein is CASSVADTQYF. For the CDR3, the DNA is TGTGCCAGCAGCGTAGCGGATACGCAGTATTTT.

This clonotype was counted many times. The V gene is TRBV11-2, the J gene TRBJ2-5, with 11 bases fitting TRBD2. Germline values: CDR1 SGHAT, CDR2 FQNNGV. Trimming removed 5 bases from V and 0 bases from J; junction bases left unmatched: 5. CDR3 size: 16 residues. As DNA, the CDR3 is TGTGCCAGCAGCCAGACTAGCGGGGTACACCAAGAGACCCAGTACTTC. Protein product: CASSQTSGVHQETQYF.

The chain carries TRBV6-5 and TRBJ1-5; tentatively, D is TRBD1 (6 bases). There are 16 residues in the CDR3. Germline CDR1 is MNHEY and CDR2 is SVGAGI. Trimming removed 6 bases at V and 0 bases at J, with 15 bases between. The CDR3 DNA follows: TGTGCCAGCAGGCCATCACAGGGCTATAGCAATCAGCCCCAGCATTTT. It codes for CASRPSQGYSNQPQHF.

This clonotype has ten or more counts. The rearrangement uses TRBV6-4 and TRBJ2-3; D possibly matches TRBD1 or TRBD2 (6 bases each). CDR3 length: 16 amino acids. From germline, CDR1 is MRHNA and CDR2 SNTAGT. The V end lost 0 bases, the J end lost 3 bases, and 13 bases lay between the germline ends. The CDR3 bases are TGTGCCAGCAGTGACTCAGGGGGAAGCGGGACAGATACGCAGTATTTT. Translated: CASSDSGGSGTDTQYF.

Concerning this clonotype: This may stem from a read error, because a much larger clone lies one nucleotide away. V and J are TRBV6-2 or TRBV6-3 and TRBJ1-1; D unresolved. CDR3 size: 13 residues. Germline values: CDR1 MNHEY, CDR2 SVGEGT. The germline V and J ends were trimmed by 4 bases and 4 bases, with 10 bases remaining between them. The DNA for the CDR3 is TGTGCCAGCAGTTTAGGCGCGGGCACTGAAGCTTTCTTT. Residues: CASSLGAGTEAFF.

The chain couples TRBV5-5 to TRBJ2-3; D is uncertain. Per germline, CDR1 SGHKS and CDR2 YYEKEE (reference sequence). This CDR3 spans 16 amino acids. Trimming shortened V by 3 bases and J by 1 base, and 15 bases separated the two germline ends. The CDR3: CASSSGPYPGTDTQYF. CDR3 sequence (DNA): TGTGCCAGCAGCTCGGGCCCCTACCCAGGCACAGATACGCAGTATTTT.

In regard to this clonotype: Only one base separates this from a far larger clonotype, so it likely reflects a read error. The V and J genes are TRBV5-5 and TRBJ2-7; 7 nucleotides agree with TRBD2. This CDR3 spans 15 amino acids. J was trimmed by 7 bases and V by 1 base; bases with no gene match: 11. CDR1 is SGHKS and CDR2 is YYEKEE in the germline V gene (reference sequence). CDR3 nucleotides: TGTGCCAGCAGCTTGCTTGCGGGAGAGCGCAATGAGCAGTACTTC. Amino acid sequence: CASSLLAGERNEQYF.

This sequence joins TRBV4-1 and TRBJ2-2, with 8 bases fitting TRBD2. Germline loops: CDR1 MGHRA, CDR2 YSYEKL. Germline trimming cut 1 base from V and 5 bases from J; bases unmatched to any gene: 3. This CDR3 contains 15 residues. The DNA of the CDR3 is TGCGCCAGCAGCCAAGGAGCGGGGGTTACCGGGGAGCTGTTTTTT. Its protein product is CASSQGAGVTGELFF.

Only a few counts were recorded for this clonotype. The DNA of the CDR3 is TGTGCCAGCAGCTTCCGGGACCTCTACAATGAGCAGTTCTTC. Encoded protein: CASSFRDLYNEQFF. The chain employs TRBV27 and TRBJ2-1; the D gene could be TRBD1 or TRBD2 (5 bases each). The CDR3 spans 14 residues. V lost 6 bases to trimming and J lost 3 bases, with 12 bases between them. CDR1 is MNHEY and CDR2 is SMNVEV in the germline V gene (reference sequence).

This rearrangement joins TRBV19 to TRBJ2-5; no firm D call. The V gene lost 3 bases and the J gene lost 5 bases, with 16 bases spanning the gap. The CDR3 runs to 15 residues. Germline V CDR1 and CDR2: LNHDA, SQIVND (reference sequence). The CDR3 coding sequence is TGTGCCAGTAGTATGTTAAGTACGGCGGCGGAGACCCAGTACTTC. Translating gives CASSMLSTAAETQYF.

Ten or more counts support this clonotype. The chain has TRBV5-1 and TRBJ2-2; D is unresolved. Trimming took off 0 bases at V and 4 bases at J, with 7 bases between the two ends. Germline lookup yields CDR1 SGHRS and CDR2 YFSETQ. The CDR3 is 14 amino acids. CDR3 coding DNA: TGCGCCAGCAGCTTGGTCTGGGCCACCGGGGAGCTGTTTTTT. Translated, it gives CASSLVWATGELFF.

In this sample, this clonotype turned up many times. The chain uses TRBV27 and TRBJ2-7; D ambiguous. Germline V gene sequence: CDR1 MNHEY, CDR2 SMNVEV (reference sequence). The CDR3 sequence is 13 residues long. Between the trimmed V and J ends, which lost 2 bases and 2 bases, there was a span of 7 bases. CDR3 sequence (DNA): TGTGCCAGCAGTTTAGGTCGAACCTACGAGCAGTACTTC. Translated: CASSLGRTYEQYF.

As to this clonotype: Since a far larger clone is one base different, this is likely a read error. The V gene is TRBV28, the J gene TRBJ2-1, with unresolved D. Germline V gene sequence: CDR1 MDHEN, CDR2 SYDVKM. This CDR3 comprises 12 residues. The germline V and J ends were trimmed by 6 bases and 13 bases, with 16 bases remaining between them. In nucleotides, the CDR3 is TGTGCCAGCAGCTCGTACCAAGAGACCCAGTTCTTC. Translated, it gives CASSSYQETQFF.

The chain carries TRBV7-3 and TRBJ1-2; 8 bases agree with TRBD1. The CDR3 consists of 15 residues. V gave up 8 bases and J gave up 8 bases; unmatched junction bases: 16. From germline, CDR1 is SGHTA and CDR2 FQGTGA. The CDR3: CASRGIEDRAWGYTF. Here the CDR3 DNA reads TGTGCCAGCCGGGGGATCGAGGACAGGGCGTGGGGCTACACCTTC.

This clonotype was seen repeatedly, ten times or more. The chain links TRBV7-9 to TRBJ1-1, with 7 bases lining up with TRBD1. CDR1 SEHNR and CDR2 FQNEAQ come from the germline V gene (reference sequence). This CDR3 contains 14 residues. Losses at the gene ends were 0 bases for V and 4 bases for J; bases not matched to a gene: 2. CDR3 sequence reads: CASSLAQGPTEAFF. Here the CDR3 DNA reads TGTGCCAGCAGCTTAGCACAGGGGCCCACTGAAGCTTTCTTT.

In this sample, this clonotype turned up many times. The chain has TRBV28 and TRBJ2-1, with 10 bases aligning to TRBD2. V lost 5 bases and J lost 0; bases outside the gene matches: 4. CDR3 length: 16 residues. The germline gives CDR1 MDHEN, CDR2 SYDVKM. CDR3 DNA sequence: TGTGCCAGCAGTGGCGCTAGCGGGAGCTCCTACAATGAGCAGTTCTTC. It specifies CASSGASGSSYNEQFF.

This clonotype was seen at least ten times. V is TRBV11-2 and J is TRBJ2-1, with 8 bases that match TRBD2. Trimming took 6 bases from V and 6 from J; bases not matched to a gene: 10. The CDR3 totals 15 residues. The germline CDR1 and CDR2 sequences are SGHAT and FQNNGV. The CDR3 sequence is CASRRPYTSGNEQFF. CDR3 DNA sequence: TGTGCCAGCAGGCGACCATACACTAGCGGCAATGAGCAGTTCTTC.

This clonotype has more than one count but fewer than ten. The chain employs TRBV2 and TRBJ2-2; TRBD1 aligns across 11 bases. V gave up 11 bases and J gave up 3 bases; unmatched junction bases: 5. The CDR3 contains 14 residues. CDR1 and CDR2 (germline): SNHLY, FYNNEI. In nucleotides, the CDR3 is TGTGCCGCCCGGGGACAGGGGGACACCGGGGAGCTGTTTTTT. Translating gives CAARGQGDTGELFF.